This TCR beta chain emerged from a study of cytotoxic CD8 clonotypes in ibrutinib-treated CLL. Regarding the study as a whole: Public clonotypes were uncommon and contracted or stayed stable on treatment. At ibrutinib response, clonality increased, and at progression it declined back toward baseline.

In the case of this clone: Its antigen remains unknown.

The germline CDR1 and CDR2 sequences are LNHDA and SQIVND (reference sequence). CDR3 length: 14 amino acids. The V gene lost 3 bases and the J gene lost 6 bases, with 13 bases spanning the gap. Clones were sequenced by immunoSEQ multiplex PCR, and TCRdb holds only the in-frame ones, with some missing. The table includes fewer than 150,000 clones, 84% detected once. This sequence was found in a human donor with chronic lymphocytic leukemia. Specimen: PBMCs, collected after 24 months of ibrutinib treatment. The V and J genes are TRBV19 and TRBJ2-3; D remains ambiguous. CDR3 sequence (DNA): TGTGCCAGTAGTATTGGGAACGGTGGGGATACGCAGTATTTT. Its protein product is CASSIGNGGDTQYF.